What follows is one TCR beta chain and its context. This CDR3 region has 14 residues. Trimming removed 3 bases from V and 5 bases from J; junction bases left unmatched: 1. Per germline, CDR1 MNHNY and CDR2 SVGAGI (reference sequence). Enrolment of Seattle patients took place during active infection, and they were followed longitudinally. The data were obtained in a study of blood T cell repertoires in COVID-19. The wider study: The United States, Italy and Spain provided the acute and convalescent COVID-19 samples.

Per the study methods: Quantification of nucleated cells was approximated via reference gene primer amplification. Assay: immunoSEQ multiplex PCR; the TCRdb copy retains only in-frame clones and omits some. V and J calls plus clone size are reproduced from that table; the DNA served to infer D and trimming. The table has roughly 68,000 clones, less than 95% seen once. Sample: peripheral blood. The source is a man in his forties or fifties with COVID-19, enrolled during active disease. V gene TRBV6-6 combines with J gene TRBJ1-6; TRBD1 matches at 7 bases. The CDR3 is CASSYGTDNSPLHF. In nucleotides, the CDR3 is TGTGCCAGCAGTTATGGGACAGATAATTCACCCCTCCACTTT.